One sample yielded the 20 T cell receptor beta chains listed below, sequenced in a study of CD8+ T cells in alopecia areata. Collected material from alopecia areata patients comprised lesional scalp punch biopsies and peripheral blood. Reverse transcription of extracted RNA yielded cDNA, which provided the sequencing template. The repertoire was sequenced with immunoSEQ multiplex PCR; TCRdb's copy has only in-frame clones and lacks some. Seen here are about 12,000 clones, around 60% observed once, and the top ten hold roughly 21%. The sequenced sample was skin. The receptors here all came from a human donor with alopecia areata.

The chain joins TRBV6-5 to TRBJ1-2; possibly TRBD1 for D (5 bases). V lost 3 bases and J lost 4, with 12 bases in between. Per germline, CDR1 MNHEY and CDR2 SVGAGI. CDR3 length: 14 amino acids. The CDR3 loop reads CASSYGTRGYGYTF. DNA for the CDR3: TGTGCCAGCAGTTATGGGACCCGGGGCTATGGCTACACCTTC.

The chain joins TRBV5-1 to TRBJ2-7; 10 bases align to TRBD1. The CDR3 length is 15 residues. The ends lost 3 bases at V and 0 bases at J; junction bases unmatched: 3. The germline V gene has CDR1 SGHRS and CDR2 YFSETQ. The DNA for the CDR3 is TGCGCCAGCAGCTCGGGGACAGGGGTCTCCTACGAGCAGTACTTC. The encoded protein is CASSSGTGVSYEQYF.

This rearrangement joins TRBV29-1 to TRBJ2-7; a weak D match, TRBD1 (6 bases). Per germline, CDR1 SQVTM and CDR2 ANQGSEA. Trimming stripped 0 bases from V and 3 bases from J, with 15 bases between. This CDR3 is built from 15 residues. CDR3 in DNA: TGCAGCGTTGAAGATGTGGCAGGGGTTCGCTACGAGCAGTACTTC. Protein sequence: CSVEDVAGVRYEQYF.

The chain joins TRBV10-1 to TRBJ2-3, with a weak D call TRBD2 (5 bases). This CDR3 is 13 amino acids long. Germline V CDR1 and CDR2: WNHNN, SYGVQD (reference sequence). V was pared by 8 bases and J by 1 base, with 10 bases between. CDR3 DNA: TGCGCCAGCGGCGGAGGCGGCACAGATACGCAGTATTTT. Encoded protein: CASGGGGTDTQYF.

This clone was counted a single time. This sequence joins TRBV7-2 and TRBJ2-5; tentative D call: TRBD1 (5 bases). The tail of the sequence fits TRBJ2-7 better, so the J call may be wrong. CDR3 length: 12 amino acids. CDR1 is SGHTA and CDR2 is FQGNSA in the germline V gene. DNA of the CDR3: TGTGCCAGCAGCATAGGGGCCTACGAGCAGTACTTC. Translated: CASSIGAYEQYF.

The J gene is TRBJ1-5, the V gene TRBV6-6, with D maybe TRBD1 (6 bases). V lost 5 bases, J lost 3 bases, and 11 bases lay in between. CDR3 length: 14 residues. Germline CDR1 reads MNHNY; CDR2 reads SVGAGI (reference sequence). The CDR3 protein is CASSPTGNNQPQHF. CDR3 in DNA: TGTGCCAGCAGTCCGACAGGAAACAATCAGCCCCAGCATTTT.

This clone was picked up a small number of times. The chain recombines TRBV4-1 with TRBJ1-5; D is uncertain. This CDR3 is built from 15 residues. Per the germline V gene, CDR1 is MGHRA and CDR2 is YSYEKL. V gave up 4 bases and J gave up 2 bases, with 12 bases separating them. CDR3 sequence: CASSPRSIGNQPQHF. CDR3 nucleotides: TGCGCCAGCAGCCCGAGGTCGATTGGCAATCAGCCCCAGCATTTT.

The genes are TRBV15 and TRBJ2-2; no definite D call. V lost 1 base and J 2 bases, leaving 5 bases between the germline ends. The CDR3 runs to 14 residues. The germline CDR1 and CDR2 sequences are LNHNV and YYDKDF (reference sequence). Written as DNA, the CDR3 is TGTGCCACCAGCAGAGTCACCAACACCGGGGAGCTGTTTTTT. Residues: CATSRVTNTGELFF.

This clone was seen more than once but under ten times. This chain connects TRBV14 to TRBJ2-1; TRBD1 agrees at 8 bases. The CDR3 extends over 17 amino acids. CDR1 is SGHDN, CDR2 FVKESK, per germline. J was trimmed by 1 base and V by 2 bases; bases with no gene match: 7. The CDR3 DNA is TGTGCCAGCAGCCAATCATGGACAGGGCCTTCCTACAATGAGCAGTTCTTC. Its protein is CASSQSWTGPSYNEQFF. The full variable domain, completed using reference TRBV14 and TRBJ2-1, is EAGVTQFPSHSVIEKGQTVTLRCDPISGHDNLYWYRRVMGKEIKFLLHFVKESKQDESGMPNNRFLAERTGGTYSTLKVQPAELEDSGVYFCASSQSWTGPSYNEQFFGPGTRLTVL.

This chain connects TRBV6-1 to TRBJ2-1; 8 nucleotides match TRBD1. This CDR3 contains 14 residues. V dropped 6 bases and J dropped 6; count of bases not matched to a gene: 7. Germline lookup yields CDR1 MNHNS and CDR2 SASEGT. The CDR3 nucleotides are TGTGCCAGCAGAACCCGGACAGGGAGCAATGAGCAGTTCTTC. Translating gives CASRTRTGSNEQFF.

This sequence joins TRBV7-2 and TRBJ2-3, with D hard to call. The germline gives CDR1 SGHTA, CDR2 FQGNSA. V was cut by 0 bases and J by 1 base, with 8 bases left in between. CDR3 length: 15 residues. CDR3 residues: CASSLAWIGTDTQYF. The DNA for the CDR3 is TGTGCCAGCAGCTTAGCTTGGATAGGCACAGATACGCAGTATTTT.

The CDR3 is CASSLQTRGYTF. CDR3 nucleotides: TGTGCCAGCAGCCTCCAAACCCGTGGCTACACCTTC. The chain joins TRBV14 to TRBJ1-2; no clear D gene. The CDR3 spans 12 residues. V lost 4 bases to trimming and J lost 7 bases, with 10 bases between them. Germline CDR1 SGHDN, CDR2 FVKESK.

The V call is TRBV7-2, the J call TRBJ1-5; D not resolved. Deletions cut 2 bases from V and 4 bases from J, with 9 bases between. CDR1 and CDR2 from the germline V gene are SGHTA and FQGNSA. This CDR3 has 14 residues. The CDR3 here is CASSLLRSNQPQHF. The CDR3 DNA reads as TGTGCCAGCAGCTTACTCAGGTCTAATCAGCCCCAGCATTTT. The complete variable domain, with remaining parts taken from reference TRBV7-2 and TRBJ1-5, reads GAGVSQSPSNKVTEKGKDVELRCDPISGHTALYWYRQSLGQGLEFLIYFQGNSAPDKSGLPSDRFSAERTGGSVSTLTIQRTQQEDSAVYLCASSLLRSNQPQHFGDGTRLSIL.

This chain links TRBV29-1 with TRBJ1-1; D possibly corresponds to TRBD1 (5 bases). CDR1 is SQVTM and CDR2 is ANQGSEA in the germline V gene. With 4 bases removed from V and 0 bases from J, the gap between germline ends came to 9 bases. CDR3 size: 13 residues. DNA of the CDR3: TGCAGCGTTGGGCACAGGATGAACACTGAAGCTTTCTTT. As protein: CSVGHRMNTEAFF.

The sample holds one count of this clone. The J gene is TRBJ2-5, the V gene TRBV7-2; 8 positions match TRBD2. The closer fit of TRBJ2-7 to the DNA end suggests the J call may be wrong. This CDR3 has 15 amino acids. The germline V gene has CDR1 SGHTA and CDR2 FQGNSA. Written as DNA, the CDR3 is TGTGCCAGCAGCTTAGAGCTGGGACTAGTTCTCGAGCAGTACTTC. Residues: CASSLELGLVLEQYF.

The J gene is TRBJ1-5, the V gene TRBV29-1; 10 bases line up with TRBD1. CDR3 length: 14 amino acids. Germline V lookup: CDR1 SQVTM, CDR2 ANQGSEA. V was clipped by 5 bases and J by 2 bases; unmatched bases: 3. CDR3 loop: CSVIGTGGNQPQHF. In DNA form, the CDR3 reads TGCAGCGTTATTGGGACAGGGGGCAATCAGCCCCAGCATTTT.

The rearrangement joins TRBV6-5 to TRBJ2-3; D possibly matches TRBD1 or TRBD2 (6 bases each). The CDR3 is made up of 15 amino acids. V lost 6 bases and J 5 bases, leaving 18 bases between the germline ends. The germline gives CDR1 MNHEY, CDR2 SVGAGI. The CDR3 coding sequence is TGTGCCAGCAGCCGGGGGCGTTACCTGGGAGATACGCAGTATTTT. It translates to CASSRGRYLGDTQYF.

The chain combines TRBV7-9 with TRBJ2-5, with 10 bases lining up with TRBD2. This CDR3 spans 16 amino acids. The V gene end was trimmed by 4 bases and the J gene end by 4 bases; junction bases not matched to a gene: 9. The germline V gene encodes CDR1 SEHNR and CDR2 FQNEAQ (reference sequence). The CDR3: CASSWGSGRAVETQYF. CDR3 nucleotide sequence: TGTGCCAGCAGCTGGGGGAGCGGGAGGGCCGTAGAGACCCAGTACTTC.

V is TRBV7-2 and J is TRBJ2-7, with a tentative D call TRBD1 (5 bases). V lost 5 bases to trimming and J lost 2 bases, with 7 bases between them. Per the germline V gene, CDR1 is SGHTA and CDR2 is FQGNSA. The CDR3 sequence is 12 residues long. The CDR3 protein is CASSIGAYEQYF. The CDR3 region has the DNA TGTGCCAGCAGCATAGGGGCCTACGAGCAGTACTTC. The full variable domain, in which reference TRBV7-2 and TRBJ2-7 provide the parts outside the CDR3, is GAGVSQSPSNKVTEKGKDVELRCDPISGHTALYWYRQSLGQGLEFLIYFQGNSAPDKSGLPSDRFSAERTGGSVSTLTIQRTQQEDSAVYLCASSIGAYEQYFGPGTRLTVT.

The gene calls are TRBV7-2 and TRBJ2-7; D ambiguous. CDR3 size: 14 residues. Germline values: CDR1 SGHTA, CDR2 FQGNSA. Between the trimmed V and J ends, which lost 5 bases and 3 bases, there was a span of 14 bases. Here the CDR3 reads CASSTYNTVYEQYF. Written as DNA, the CDR3 is TGTGCCAGCAGCACCTACAACACAGTCTACGAGCAGTACTTC.